This paragraph covers one TCR beta chain sequence. Its target is unknown. The data were taken from a study of regulatory T cells in long-lasting Graves disease. General study results and limits: Sample size, which was small, may have reduced accuracy.

For TCR beta, libraries came from iRepertoire HTBI primers and Arm-PCR of CDR3 regions. How the authors handled the data: The samples included approximately 62 TRBV and 15 or so TRBJ segments. In TCRdb, the multiplex PCR reads were re-called with MiXCR into one record per CDR3 protein. V and J calls and clone size were set by TCRdb, not the authors. Here the sample spans fewer than 650,000 distinct CDR3 sequences, 16% being singletons. The sample's time point: newly diagnosed GD, antithyroid drugs for less than 3 months. TCR sequences were obtained from RNA taken from PBMCs. The CDR3 has 17 residues. From germline, CDR1 is SGHRS and CDR2 YFSETQ. The V end lost 4 bases, the J end lost 0 bases, and 14 bases lay between the germline ends. These data were also filed under a second study, of T cells in Graves' hyperthyroidism and ophthalmopathy.

The clonotype comes from a woman aged 25 to 39 with Graves disease. This rearrangement joins TRBV5-1 to TRBJ2-6; D is uncertain. The source material was peripheral blood mononuclear cells (PBMCs), sampled at new diagnosis, from a patient treated with antithyroid drugs. The CDR3 reads CASSPDGRISGANVLTF. The CDR3 DNA reads TGCGCCAGCAGCCCCGACGGCCGAATCTCTGGGGCCAACGTCCTGACTTTC.